Here is one T cell receptor beta chain with its context. Its antigen is unknown. This sample is part of a study of shared clonotypes between healthy human individuals. Findings and caveats of the study: Non-shared clonotypes had lower generation probabilities than those shared by all four donors.

Assay: immunoSEQ multiplex PCR; the TCRdb copy retains only in-frame clones and omits some. Of about 1 million clones in the sample, under 80% were seen once. With 5 bases clipped from V and 1 base from J, the junction kept 11 bases outside the gene matches. CDR1 is SGHKS, CDR2 YYEKEE, per germline (reference sequence). The CDR3 sequence is 16 residues long. The CD4+ fraction was divided into a CD45RA+ naive subset and a CD45RA-negative memory subset. This TCR came from a man between 18 and 35 years old in good health. Sequenced: memory CD4+ T cells sorted from blood. Subset here: CD45RA-negative fraction. The rearrangement links TRBV5-5 to TRBJ2-5; 7 nucleotides line up with TRBD1. The CDR3 coding sequence is TGTGCCAGCAGATCGACAGGGTCATCCCTCCAAGAGACCCAGTACTTC. Protein product: CASRSTGSSLQETQYF.